The rows below give T cell receptor beta chains drawn from one sample of a study of blood T cells in healthy people across ages. TCRdb re-analysed the 5' RACE reads in MiXCR, keeping a single row per CDR3 protein. The table has fewer than 2,000,000 distinct CDR3 sequences, 35% to 50% seen once. Material: blood. Receptors were obtained from a human donor in good health. Both conserved end residues are trimmed from each CDR3. The order of the fields is V gene, CDR3 length, J gene, CDR3 protein.

>TRBV10-3|10|TRBJ1-1
AIGEEGVVAF
>TRBV7-8|12|TRBJ2-4
ASSSGTIGNIQY
>TRBV6-5|12|TRBJ1-1
ASSSTVRGTEAF
>TRBV2|14|TRBJ2-3
ASSSSGGPSTDTQY
>TRBV2|12|TRBJ1-1
ASSEWQVNTEAF
>TRBV20-1|11|TRBJ1-1
SAREGTREEAF
>TRBV13|10|NA
ASSLSVHEQY
>TRBV6-2/TRBV6-3|11|TRBJ1-2
ASTPNRDYDYT
>TRBV7-9|13|TRBJ2-1
ASSYPSASYNEQF
>TRBV12-3/TRBV12-4|12|TRBJ2-7
ASSRTVFTYEQY
>TRBV20-1|15|TRBJ2-6
SARPGQGASGASVLT
>TRBV7-9|13|NA
ASSSLAVSSYEQY
>TRBV11-1|13|TRBJ2-1
ASSQPRENRNEQF
>TRBV4-3|16|TRBJ2-5
ASSQDWTPLAGRGTQY
>TRBV6-5|13|TRBJ1-5
ASSYSYQGMQPQH
>TRBV6-5|17|TRBJ2-1
ASSSMQATFIPSYNEQF
>TRBV5-1|12|TRBJ1-2
ASSLALGQNGYT